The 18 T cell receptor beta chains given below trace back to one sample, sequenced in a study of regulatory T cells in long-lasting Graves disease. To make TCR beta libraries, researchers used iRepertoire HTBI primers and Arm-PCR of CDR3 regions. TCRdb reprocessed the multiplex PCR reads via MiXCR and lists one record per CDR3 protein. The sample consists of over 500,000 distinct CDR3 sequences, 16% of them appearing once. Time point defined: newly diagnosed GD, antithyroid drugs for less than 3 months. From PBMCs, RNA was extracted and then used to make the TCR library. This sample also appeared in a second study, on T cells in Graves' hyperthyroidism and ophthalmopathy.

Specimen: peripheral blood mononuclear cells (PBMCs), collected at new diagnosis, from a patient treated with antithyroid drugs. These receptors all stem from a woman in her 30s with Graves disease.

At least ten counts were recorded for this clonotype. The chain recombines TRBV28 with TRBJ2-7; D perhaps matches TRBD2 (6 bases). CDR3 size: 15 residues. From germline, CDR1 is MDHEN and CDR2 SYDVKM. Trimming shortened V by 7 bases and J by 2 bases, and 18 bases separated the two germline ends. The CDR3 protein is CASTGASGTAYEQYF. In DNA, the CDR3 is TGTGCCAGCACCGGAGCCTCCGGGACTGCCTACGAGCAGTACTTC.

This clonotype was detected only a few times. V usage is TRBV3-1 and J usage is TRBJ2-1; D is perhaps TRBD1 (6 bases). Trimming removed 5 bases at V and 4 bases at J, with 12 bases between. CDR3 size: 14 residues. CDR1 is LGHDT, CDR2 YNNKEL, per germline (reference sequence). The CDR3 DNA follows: TGTGCCAGCAGCAAATCGGACAGTTACAATGAGCAGTTCTTC. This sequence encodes CASSKSDSYNEQFF.

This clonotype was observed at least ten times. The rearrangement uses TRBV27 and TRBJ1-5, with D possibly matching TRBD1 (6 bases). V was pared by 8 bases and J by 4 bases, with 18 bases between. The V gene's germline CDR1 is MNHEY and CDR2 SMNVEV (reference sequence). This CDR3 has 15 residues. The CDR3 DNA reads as TGTGCCAGCCGCCTCGGGGGGGCCTGGAATCAGCCCCAGCATTTT. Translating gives CASRLGGAWNQPQHF.

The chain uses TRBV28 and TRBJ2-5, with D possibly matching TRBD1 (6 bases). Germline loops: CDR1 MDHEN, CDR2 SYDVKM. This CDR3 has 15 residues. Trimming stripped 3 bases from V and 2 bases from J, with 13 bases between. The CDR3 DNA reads TGTGCCAGCAGTTTCCCTTCAACAGGGCAAGAGACCCAGTACTTC. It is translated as CASSFPSTGQETQYF. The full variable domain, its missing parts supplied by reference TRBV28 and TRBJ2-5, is DVKVTQSSRYLVKRTGEKVFLECVQDMDHENMFWYRQDPGLGLRLIYFSYDVKMKEKGDIPEGYSVSREKKERFSLILESASTNQTSMYLCASSFPSTGQETQYFGPGTRLLVL.

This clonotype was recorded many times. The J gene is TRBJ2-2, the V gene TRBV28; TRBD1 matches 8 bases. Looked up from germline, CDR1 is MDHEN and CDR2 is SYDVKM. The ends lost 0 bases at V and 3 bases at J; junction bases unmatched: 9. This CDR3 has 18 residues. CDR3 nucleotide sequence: TGTGCCAGCAGTTTATGGAGCCCCGGACAGGGATACACCGGGGAGCTGTTTTTT. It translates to CASSLWSPGQGYTGELFF.

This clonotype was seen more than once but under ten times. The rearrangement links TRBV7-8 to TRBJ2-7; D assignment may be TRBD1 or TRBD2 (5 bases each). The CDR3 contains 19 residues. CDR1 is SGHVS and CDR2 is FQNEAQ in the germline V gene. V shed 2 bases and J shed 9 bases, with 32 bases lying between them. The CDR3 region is CASSLLRAGNGINTSGQYF. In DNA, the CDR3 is TGTGCCAGCAGCTTACTGAGGGCAGGGAATGGAATAAATACCTCCGGGCAGTACTTC.

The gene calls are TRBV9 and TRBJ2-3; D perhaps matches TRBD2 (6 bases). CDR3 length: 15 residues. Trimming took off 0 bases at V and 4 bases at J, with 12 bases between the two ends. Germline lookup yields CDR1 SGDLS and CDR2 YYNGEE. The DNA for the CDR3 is TGTGCCAGCAGCGTAGAGGTACTAGCTGCAGATACGCAGTATTTT. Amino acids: CASSVEVLAADTQYF. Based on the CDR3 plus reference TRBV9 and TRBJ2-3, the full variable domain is DSGVTQTPKHLITATGQRVTLRCSPRSGDLSVYWYQQSLDQGLQFLIQYYNGEERAKGNILERFSAQQFPDLHSELNLSSLELGDSALYFCASSVEVLAADTQYFGPGTRLTVL.

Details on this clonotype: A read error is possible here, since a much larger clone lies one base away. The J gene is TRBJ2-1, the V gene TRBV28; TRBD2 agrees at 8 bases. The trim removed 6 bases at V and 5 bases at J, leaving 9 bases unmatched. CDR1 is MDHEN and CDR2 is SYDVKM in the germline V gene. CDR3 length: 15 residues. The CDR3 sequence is CASSRGGGQDNEQFF. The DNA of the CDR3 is TGTGCCAGCAGCCGGGGGGGGGGCCAGGACAATGAGCAGTTCTTC.

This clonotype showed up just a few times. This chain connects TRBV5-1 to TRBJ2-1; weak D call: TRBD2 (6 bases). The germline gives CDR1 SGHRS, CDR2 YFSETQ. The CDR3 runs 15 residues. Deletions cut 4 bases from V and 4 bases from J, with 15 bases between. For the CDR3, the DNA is TGCGCCAGCAGCACCGGGAGAACCCTATACAATGAGCAGTTCTTC. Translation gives CASSTGRTLYNEQFF.

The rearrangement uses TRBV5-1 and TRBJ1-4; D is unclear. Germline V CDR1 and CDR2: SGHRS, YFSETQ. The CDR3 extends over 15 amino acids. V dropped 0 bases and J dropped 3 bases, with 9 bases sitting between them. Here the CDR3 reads CASSLALGANEKLFF. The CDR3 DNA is TGCGCCAGCAGCTTGGCATTGGGTGCTAATGAAAAACTGTTTTTT.

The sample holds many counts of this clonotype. The CDR3 region has the DNA TGTGCCAGCAGCTTACGATGGGGGGAAGGGGAGCTGTTTTTT. It is translated as CASSLRWGEGELFF. The chain joins TRBV7-2 to TRBJ2-2; maybe TRBD2 (6 bases). V was pared by 2 bases and J by 8 bases, with 12 bases between. The CDR3 is 14 residues long. Germline values: CDR1 SGHTA, CDR2 FQGNSA.

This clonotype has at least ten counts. The CDR3 spells CASRPGRDNSPLHF. In DNA form, the CDR3 reads TGTGCCAGCAGACCGGGACGCGATAATTCACCCCTCCACTTT. The genes are TRBV9 and TRBJ1-6; perhaps TRBD1 as D (5 bases). The germline gives CDR1 SGDLS, CDR2 YYNGEE. The V gene lost 5 bases and the J gene lost 5 bases, with 11 bases spanning the gap. The CDR3 length is 14 residues.

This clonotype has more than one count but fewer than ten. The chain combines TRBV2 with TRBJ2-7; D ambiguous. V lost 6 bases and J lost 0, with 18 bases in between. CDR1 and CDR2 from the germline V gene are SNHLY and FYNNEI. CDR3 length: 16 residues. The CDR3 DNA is TGTGCCAGCAGCCAACCCGTTGGTCCAAGCTCCTACGAGCAGTACTTC. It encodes CASSQPVGPSSYEQYF.

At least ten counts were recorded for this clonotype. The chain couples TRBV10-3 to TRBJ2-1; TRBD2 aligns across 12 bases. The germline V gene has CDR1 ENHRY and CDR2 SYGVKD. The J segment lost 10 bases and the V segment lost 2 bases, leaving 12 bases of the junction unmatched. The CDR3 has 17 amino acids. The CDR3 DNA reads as TGTGCCATCAGTGAGGCTAGCGGGAGGGGTCGTTCAGGGGAGCAGTTCTTC. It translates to CAISEASGRGRSGEQFF.

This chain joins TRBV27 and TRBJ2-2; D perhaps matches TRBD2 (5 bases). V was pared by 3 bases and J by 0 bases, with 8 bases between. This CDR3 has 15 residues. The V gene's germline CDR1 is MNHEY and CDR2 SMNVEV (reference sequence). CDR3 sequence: CASSFGRANTGELFF. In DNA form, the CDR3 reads TGTGCCAGCAGTTTTGGGCGGGCGAACACCGGGGAGCTGTTTTTT.

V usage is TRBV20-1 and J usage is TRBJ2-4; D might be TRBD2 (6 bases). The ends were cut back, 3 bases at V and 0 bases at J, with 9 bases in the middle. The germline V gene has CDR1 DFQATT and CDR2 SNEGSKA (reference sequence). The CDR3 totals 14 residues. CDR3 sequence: CSASGGLAKNIQYF. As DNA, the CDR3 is TGCAGTGCTAGTGGGGGACTAGCCAAAAACATTCAGTACTTC.

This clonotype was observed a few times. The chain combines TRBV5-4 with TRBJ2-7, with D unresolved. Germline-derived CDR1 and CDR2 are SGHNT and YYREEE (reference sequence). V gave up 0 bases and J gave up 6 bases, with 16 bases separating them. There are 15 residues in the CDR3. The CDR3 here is CASSLGRVGISEQYF. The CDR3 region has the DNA TGTGCCAGCAGCTTGGGACGTGTAGGGATCTCCGAGCAGTACTTC.

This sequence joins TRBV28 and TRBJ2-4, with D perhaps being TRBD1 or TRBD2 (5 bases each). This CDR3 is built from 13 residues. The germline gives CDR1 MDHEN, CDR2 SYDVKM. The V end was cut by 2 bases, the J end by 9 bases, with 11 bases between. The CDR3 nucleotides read TGTGCCAGCAGTTTAGGGACGGGGAGCATTCAGTACTTC. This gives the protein CASSLGTGSIQYF.